Presented here are 18 T cell receptor beta chains from one specimen sequenced in a study of PD-L1 blockade in urothelial cancer. Time point described: peripheral blood 6 weeks after treatment start. Repertoires were generated with immunoSEQ multiplex PCR, while TCRdb's copy carries only in-frame clones and drops some. In the table there are around 33,000 clones, about nine tenths of which are singletons. The specimen was PBMCs, collected around atezolizumab (anti-PD-L1) treatment. The receptors were gathered from a man older than 75 with urothelial cancer.

The chain employs TRBV19 and TRBJ2-7; the match to TRBD1 covers 7 bases. Per the germline V gene, CDR1 is LNHDA and CDR2 is SQIVND (reference sequence). The CDR3 sequence is 15 residues long. J was trimmed by 3 bases and V by 4 bases; bases with no gene match: 9. The CDR3 here is CASSRTIDRDYEQYF. DNA for the CDR3: TGTGCCAGTAGTAGGACGATAGACAGGGACTACGAGCAGTACTTC.

V and J are TRBV29-1 and TRBJ2-3; D perhaps matches TRBD1 (5 bases). CDR3 length: 13 residues. The germline V and J ends were trimmed by 4 bases and 1 base, with 9 bases remaining between them. CDR1 SQVTM and CDR2 ANQGSEA come from the germline V gene. The CDR3 DNA reads as TGCAGCGTTGGAAGGGGCGGCACAGATACGCAGTATTTT. Protein sequence: CSVGRGGTDTQYF.

The chain recombines TRBV19 with TRBJ1-1; D gene uncertain. The CDR3 totals 12 residues. The V gene's germline CDR1 is LNHDA and CDR2 SQIVND (reference sequence). V lost 7 bases and J lost 1, with 7 bases in between. The CDR3 region is CASTNRNTEAFF. CDR3 coding DNA: TGTGCCAGTACGAACAGGAACACTGAAGCTTTCTTT.

This chain connects TRBV19 to TRBJ2-7; 9 bases are a match to TRBD1. CDR1 is LNHDA, CDR2 SQIVND, per germline (reference sequence). The junction had 15 bases not matched to a gene; V was cut back by 7 bases and J by 2 bases. The CDR3 is 17 residues long. CDR3 nucleotides: TGTGCCAGTAATCCCTCCCCGGGACAGGGTATACCCTACGAGCAGTACTTC. Translating it yields CASNPSPGQGIPYEQYF.

In this sample, this clone turned up once. The V call is TRBV5-1, the J call TRBJ1-2; D is possibly TRBD1 (6 bases). The CDR3 consists of 13 residues. The ends were cut back, 2 bases at V and 8 bases at J, with 13 bases in the middle. The V gene's germline CDR1 is SGHRS and CDR2 YFSETQ. The CDR3: CASSFRQDGGYTF. The CDR3 region has the DNA TGCGCCAGCAGCTTCAGACAGGACGGGGGCTACACCTTC.

This clone appeared once. The rearrangement joins TRBV11-2 to TRBJ1-5; 8 bases line up with TRBD1. This CDR3 contains 14 residues. Germline V gene lookup returns CDR1 SGHAT and CDR2 FQNNGV. The trim removed 3 bases at V and 5 bases at J, leaving 3 bases unmatched. The CDR3 loop is CASSFSGGDQPQHF. The CDR3 coding sequence is TGTGCCAGCAGCTTTTCAGGGGGCGATCAGCCCCAGCATTTT.

This rearrangement joins TRBV5-1 to TRBJ2-1, with 12 bases matching TRBD2. Germline lookup yields CDR1 SGHRS and CDR2 YFSETQ. The CDR3 sequence is 17 residues long. J lost 3 bases, V lost 4 bases, and 8 bases had no gene match. The CDR3 reads CASSPRTSGALYNEQFF. The CDR3 DNA reads as TGCGCCAGCAGCCCGAGGACTAGCGGGGCCCTCTACAATGAGCAGTTCTTC.

This rearrangement joins TRBV7-8 to TRBJ1-2; possibly TRBD1 for D (6 bases). CDR1 and CDR2 from the germline V gene are SGHVS and FQNEAQ. CDR3 size: 14 residues. Trimming took 1 base from V and 0 from J, leaving 6 bases between them. The CDR3 reads CASSLDRANYGYTF. The CDR3 coding sequence is TGTGCCAGCAGCTTAGACAGGGCTAACTATGGCTACACCTTC.

This clone appeared a single time. V usage is TRBV5-6 and J usage is TRBJ2-2; maybe TRBD1 (6 bases). The CDR3 contains 15 residues. CDR1 and CDR2 from the germline V gene are SGHDT and YYEEEE. Trimming took 0 bases from V and 4 from J, leaving 10 bases between them. In DNA, the CDR3 is TGTGCCAGCAGCTTGGTGGGGGCGTCCACCGGGGAGCTGTTTTTT. This encodes CASSLVGASTGELFF.

This chain connects TRBV19 to TRBJ1-5, with 7 bases that match TRBD1. CDR1 and CDR2 (germline): LNHDA, SQIVND (reference sequence). This CDR3 has 14 amino acids. V lost 5 bases and J lost 6; bases outside the gene matches: 7. CDR3 sequence: CASSPQGGGQPQHF. In DNA form, the CDR3 reads TGTGCCAGTAGTCCTCAGGGGGGAGGTCAGCCCCAGCATTTT.

V is TRBV5-6 and J is TRBJ2-5, with TRBD2 as a possible D gene (6 bases). The CDR3 runs 15 residues. The germline V gene encodes CDR1 SGHDT and CDR2 YYEEEE. The V end lost 4 bases, the J end lost 0 bases, and 13 bases lay between the germline ends. The CDR3 loop reads CASSRWGVNQETQYF. CDR3 coding DNA: TGTGCCAGCAGCAGGTGGGGGGTCAACCAAGAGACCCAGTACTTC.

V gene TRBV2 combines with J gene TRBJ2-3; no firm D call. Trimming removed 8 bases from V and 0 bases from J, with 12 bases in between. The CDR3 sequence is 14 residues long. In germline, CDR1 is SNHLY, CDR2 FYNNEI. The CDR3 DNA sequence: TGTGCCAGCGGAAACAGTATTAGCACAGATACGCAGTATTTT. Amino acid sequence: CASGNSISTDTQYF.

This chain connects TRBV4-1 to TRBJ2-7; TRBD1 matches 12 bases. CDR3 length equals 17 residues. The V segment lost 4 bases and the J segment 3 bases; nucleotides outside the gene matches: 10. In germline, CDR1 is MGHRA, CDR2 YSYEKL. The CDR3 protein is CASSRKPGQGAGYEQYF. The CDR3 DNA reads as TGCGCCAGCAGCCGGAAACCGGGACAGGGGGCGGGCTACGAGCAGTACTTC.

This CDR3 reads CASSKPTSGLWNEQFF. CDR3 coding DNA: TGTGCCAGCAGCAAACCGACTAGCGGTCTTTGGAATGAGCAGTTCTTC. The chain joins TRBV21-1 to TRBJ2-1; the DNA was not used to check the table's D call, TRBD2. TRBV21-1 is listed as a pseudogene. The CDR3 extends over 16 amino acids.

V gene TRBV6-1 combines with J gene TRBJ1-2; D remains unclear. CDR1 and CDR2 from the germline V gene are MNHNS and SASEGT. Trimming removed 7 bases from V and 2 bases from J, with 5 bases in between. The CDR3 is 11 amino acids. The CDR3 here is CASMENYGYTF. DNA of the CDR3: TGTGCCAGCATGGAGAACTATGGCTACACCTTC.

This clone was counted between two and nine times. The rearrangement joins TRBV6-6 to TRBJ2-1; a weak D match, TRBD2 (6 bases). Trimming stripped 2 bases from V and 7 bases from J, with 6 bases between. The CDR3 has 12 amino acids. Germline assignment: CDR1 MNHNY and CDR2 SVGAGI (reference sequence). In DNA form, the CDR3 reads TGTGCCAGCAGTTACGCGGGGAATGAGCAGTTCTTC. Translation: CASSYAGNEQFF.

The genes are TRBV7-9 and TRBJ1-3; TRBD1 matches at 8 bases. The germline V gene encodes CDR1 SEHNR and CDR2 FQNEAQ (reference sequence). The junction had 5 bases not matched to a gene; V was cut back by 5 bases and J by 2 bases. The CDR3 runs 15 residues. CDR3 sequence (DNA): TGTGCCAGCAGCCCGACAGGGGCCCCTGGAAACACCATATATTTT. Residues: CASSPTGAPGNTIYF.

The V call is TRBV5-1, the J call TRBJ1-1, with TRBD1 matching over 7 bases. The germline gives CDR1 SGHRS, CDR2 YFSETQ. The CDR3 is made up of 14 amino acids. V lost 4 bases and J lost 1; bases outside the gene matches: 4. The CDR3 loop is CASSVGQPNTEAFF. The CDR3 DNA follows: TGCGCCAGCAGCGTGGGACAGCCGAACACTGAAGCTTTCTTT. The full variable domain, with the rest looked up from reference TRBV5-1 and TRBJ1-1, is KAGVTQTPRYLIKTRGQQVTLSCSPISGHRSVSWYQQTPGQGLQFLFEYFSETQRNKGNFPGRFSGRQFSNSRSEMNVSTLELGDSALYLCASSVGQPNTEAFFGQGTRLTVV.